This T cell receptor beta chain came from a study of blood T cell repertoires in COVID-19. Seattle enrolled patients during active infection and tracked them longitudinally. Original handling: By means of reference gene primer amplification, nucleated cell counts were estimated. Using immunoSEQ multiplex PCR, the repertoire was profiled, and TCRdb retains in-frame clones only, with some absent. V and J calls and clone size are those listed in that table; D and trimming were worked out from the DNA. This table has about 240,000 clones, around 90% appearing once. Germline V lookup: CDR1 LNHDA, CDR2 SQIVND (reference sequence). V gave up 1 base and J gave up 6 bases, with 13 bases separating them. This CDR3 has 15 residues.

The sequencing input was peripheral blood. This chain connects TRBV19 to TRBJ2-1; D is possibly TRBD1 (6 bases). This sequence originates from a man under 40 with COVID-19, enrolled during active disease. CDR3 in DNA: TGTGCCAGTAGTATAGTCGGGGACACTTTCAATGAGCAGTTCTTC. Translating gives CASSIVGDTFNEQFF.